The clone carrying this T cell receptor beta chain came up a few times. Time point indicated: persistent/refractory GD, antithyroid drugs over 5 years with positive TRAb. PBMC RNA served as the TCR library source. Enrollment of patients was through an endocrinology department in Xi'an, China. The data were taken from a study of regulatory T cells in long-lasting Graves disease. About the study: Positivity for TSH receptor antibodies plus over 5 years of antithyroid drugs meant persistent Graves' disease.

To make TCR beta libraries, researchers used iRepertoire HTBI primers and Arm-PCR of CDR3 regions. Per the original data handling: Samples jointly harbored fewer than 70 TRBV and approximately 15 TRBJ segments. MiXCR was run by TCRdb on the multiplex PCR reads, yielding one entry per CDR3 protein. The V and J calls were determined by TCRdb, not by the authors. The table includes over 450,000 distinct CDR3 sequences, around a fifth detected once. Germline values: CDR1 SGHDT, CDR2 YYEEEE. CDR3 length equals 14 residues. V was shortened by 3 bases and J by 2 bases, with 11 bases between the two germline ends.

The sequence came from a female donor with Graves disease. Sequenced material: peripheral blood mononuclear cells (PBMCs), taken when the disease was refractory, from a patient treated with antithyroid drugs. The J gene is TRBJ2-5, the V gene TRBV5-6, with D perhaps given as TRBD1 or TRBD2 (5 bases each). For the CDR3, the DNA is TGTGCCAGCAGCTGGTCCGGGACGCAAGAGACCCAGTACTTC. Translation gives CASSWSGTQETQYF.